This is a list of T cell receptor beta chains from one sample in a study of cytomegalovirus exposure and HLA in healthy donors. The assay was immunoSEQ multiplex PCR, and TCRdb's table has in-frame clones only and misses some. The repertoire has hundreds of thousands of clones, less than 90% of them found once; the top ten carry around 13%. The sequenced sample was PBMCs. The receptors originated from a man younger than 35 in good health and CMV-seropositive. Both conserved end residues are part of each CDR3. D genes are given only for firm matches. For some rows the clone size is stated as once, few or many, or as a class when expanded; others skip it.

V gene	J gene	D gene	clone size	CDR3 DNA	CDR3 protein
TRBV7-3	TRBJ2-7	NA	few	TGTGCCAGCAGCGAAGGAGCCGGCCCCTCCTACGAGCAGTACTTC	CASSEGAGPSYEQYF
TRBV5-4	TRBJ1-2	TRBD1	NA	TGTGCCAGCAGCCACGGACAGGGGATAGCTAACTATGGCTACACCTTC	CASSHGQGIANYGYTF
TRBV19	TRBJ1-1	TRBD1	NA	TGTGCCAGTAGCGGACAGGGGAGGAACACTGAAGCTTTCTTT	CASSGQGRNTEAFF
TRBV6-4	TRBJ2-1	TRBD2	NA	TGTGCCAGCAGTCCTACTAGCGGGAGCTCCGACGAGCAGTTCTTC	CASSPTSGSSDEQFF
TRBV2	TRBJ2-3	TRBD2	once	TGTGCCAGCAGGGACCCTACTAGCGGGAGGGCCACAGATACGCAGTATTTT	CASRDPTSGRATDTQYF
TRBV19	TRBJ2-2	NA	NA	TGTGCCAGTAGTATAGCACTTCTTAACACCGGGGAGCTGTTTTTT	CASSIALLNTGELFF
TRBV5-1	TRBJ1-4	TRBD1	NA	TGCGCCAGCAGCTTGGGGGGACAGCCTAATGAAAAACTGTTTTTT	CASSLGGQPNEKLFF
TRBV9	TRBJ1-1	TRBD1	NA	TGTGCCAGCAGCAAGGACAGGGTGAACACTGAAGCTTTCTTT	CASSKDRVNTEAFF
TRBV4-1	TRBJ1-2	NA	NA	TGCGCCAGCAGCCAAGTCCGGACTGCTGACGGATATGGCTACACCTTC	CASSQVRTADGYGYTF
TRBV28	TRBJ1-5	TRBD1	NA	TGTGCCAGCAGTATGCCGGGACAGGGGGTAGGCCAGCCCCAGCATTTT	CASSMPGQGVGQPQHF
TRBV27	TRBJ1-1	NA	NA	TGTGCCAGCACCCAATGGGGGAACACTGAAGCTTTCTTT	CASTQWGNTEAFF
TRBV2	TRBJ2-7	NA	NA	TGTGCCAGCAGTCGAGGGGGGGATATCTACGAGCAGTACTTC	CASSRGGDIYEQYF
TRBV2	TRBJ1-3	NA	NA	TGTGCCAGCAATGAGCCAGGTGGAAACACCATATATTTT	CASNEPGGNTIYF
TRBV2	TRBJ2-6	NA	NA	TGTGCCAGCAGTGAAGGGACAGCCGGGGCCAACGTCCTGACTTTC	CASSEGTAGANVLTF
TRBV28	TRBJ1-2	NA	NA	TGTGCCAGCAGCGGTCCAAACTATGGCTACACCTTC	CASSGPNYGYTF
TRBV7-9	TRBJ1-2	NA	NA	TGTGCCAGCAGCCCCGGACAGCCCCTCTTCTATGGCTACACCTTC	CASSPGQPLFYGYTF
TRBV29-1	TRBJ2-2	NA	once	TGCAGCGTTGTGACCCCTGGTAACACCGGGGAGCTGTTTTTT	CSVVTPGNTGELFF
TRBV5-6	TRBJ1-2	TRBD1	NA	TGTGCCAGCAGTCGAGGGACAGGGGAATATGGCTACACCTTC	CASSRGTGEYGYTF
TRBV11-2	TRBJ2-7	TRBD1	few	TGTGCCAGCAGCAAAACCGGGACAGGGGTTACTCGAAACGAGCAGTACTTC	CASSKTGTGVTRNEQYF
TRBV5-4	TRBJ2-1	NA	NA	TGTGCCAGCAGCTTCTTGAATGAGCAGTTCTTC	CASSFLNEQFF
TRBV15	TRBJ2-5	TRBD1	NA	TGTGCCACCAGTCGAGGGACAGGGGCAAGAGAGACCCAGTACTTC	CATSRGTGARETQYF
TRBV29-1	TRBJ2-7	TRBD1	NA	TGCAGCGCAACATCTGGTACAGGGGGGTCCTACGAGCAGTACTTC	CSATSGTGGSYEQYF
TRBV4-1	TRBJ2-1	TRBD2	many	TGCGCCAGCAGCCCAGGACTAGCGGGAGCCAATGAGCAGTTCTTC	CASSPGLAGANEQFF
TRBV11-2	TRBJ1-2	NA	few	TGTGCCAGCAGCTTAACAGGAGGAAACTATGGCTACACCTTC	CASSLTGGNYGYTF
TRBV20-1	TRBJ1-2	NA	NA	TGCAGTGCTATAATTACGCGGGGCTACACCTTC	CSAIITRGYTF
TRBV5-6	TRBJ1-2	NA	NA	TGTGCCAGCAGCTCGAACCTCCAGGGTAACTATGGCTACACCTTC	CASSSNLQGNYGYTF
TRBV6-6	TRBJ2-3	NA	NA	TGTGCCAGCAGTCTGGGGGCGTACACAGATACGCAGTATTTT	CASSLGAYTDTQYF
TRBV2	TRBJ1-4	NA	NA	TGTGCCACCTTATCCTTGTCAGAGAATGAAAAACTGTTTTTT	CATLSLSENEKLFF
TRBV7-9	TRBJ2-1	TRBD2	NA	TGTGCCAGCAGCTTAGCGCCCTCCATAGCGGGAGGGCGAAATGAGCAGTTCTTC	CASSLAPSIAGGRNEQFF
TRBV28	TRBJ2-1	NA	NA	TGTGCCATTCTGGGTAACAATGAGCAGTTCTTC	CAILGNNEQFF
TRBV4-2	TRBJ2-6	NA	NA	TGTGCCAGCAGCCAAAGGGCTAGCTCTGGGGCCAACGTCCTGACTTTC	CASSQRASSGANVLTF
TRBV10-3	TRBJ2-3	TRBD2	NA	TGTGCCATCAGTGGGCTACTAGCGCAGCAGCATAGCACAGATACGCAGTATTTT	CAISGLLAQQHSTDTQYF
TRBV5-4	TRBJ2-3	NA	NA	TGTGCCAGCAGATCTGAAGTGGATACGCAGTATTTT	CASRSEVDTQYF
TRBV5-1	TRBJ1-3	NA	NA	TGCGCCAGCAGCCCGGCAAACTCTGGAAACACCATATATTTT	CASSPANSGNTIYF
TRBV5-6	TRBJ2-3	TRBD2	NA	TGTGCCAGCAGCCTATGGACTAGCGGGAACACAGATACGCAGTATTTT	CASSLWTSGNTDTQYF
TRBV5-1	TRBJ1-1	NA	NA	TGCGCCAGCAGCTCACAGGGTATCATGAACACTGAAGCTTTCTTT	CASSSQGIMNTEAFF
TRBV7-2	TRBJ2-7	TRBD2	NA	TGTGCCAGCAGCTTATCTAGCGGGAGGGGCCGCGAGCAGTACTTC	CASSLSSGRGREQYF
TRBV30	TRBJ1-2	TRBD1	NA	TGTGCCTGGAGTTTTACAGGGGGAATCGGTGGCTACACCTTC	CAWSFTGGIGGYTF
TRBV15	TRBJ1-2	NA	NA	TGTGCCACCAGCAGAGATGTAGGGAAGAAGTATGGCTACACCTTC	CATSRDVGKKYGYTF
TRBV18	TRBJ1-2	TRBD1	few	TGTGCCAGCTCATTTGACAGGGGCGCCTATGGCTACACCTTC	CASSFDRGAYGYTF
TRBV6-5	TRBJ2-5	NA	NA	TGTGCCAGCAGTTCTCCGGCCAGGGGCCAAGAGACCCAGTACTTC	CASSSPARGQETQYF
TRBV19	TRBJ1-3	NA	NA	TGTGCCAGTAGTGCGGACCCTGGAAACACCATATATTTT	CASSADPGNTIYF
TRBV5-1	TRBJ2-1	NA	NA	TGCGCCAGCAGCCCCTCTGCCGGCCGGAATGAGCAGTTCTTC	CASSPSAGRNEQFF
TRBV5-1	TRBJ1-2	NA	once	TGCGCCAGCAGCCACGACACCGCGAGGGGTTCCTATGGCTACACCTTC	CASSHDTARGSYGYTF
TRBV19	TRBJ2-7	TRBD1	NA	TGTGCCAGTAGGCCTCCGGGACAGGGGTACTACGAGCAGTACTTC	CASRPPGQGYYEQYF
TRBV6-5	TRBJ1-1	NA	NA	TGTGCCAGCAGTCGTCACGGGAACACTGAAGCTTTCTTT	CASSRHGNTEAFF
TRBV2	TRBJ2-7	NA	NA	TGTGCCAGCAGCGGGGACCTTGGAAGACAACACTACGAGCAGTACTTC	CASSGDLGRQHYEQYF
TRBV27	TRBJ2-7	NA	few	TGTGCCAGCAGTAAACAGACAGGTACCTACGAGCAGTACTTC	CASSKQTGTYEQYF
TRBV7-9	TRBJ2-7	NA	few	TGTGCCAGCAGCGGATCTAGACAGGCTCCCTCCTACGAGCAGTACTTC	CASSGSRQAPSYEQYF